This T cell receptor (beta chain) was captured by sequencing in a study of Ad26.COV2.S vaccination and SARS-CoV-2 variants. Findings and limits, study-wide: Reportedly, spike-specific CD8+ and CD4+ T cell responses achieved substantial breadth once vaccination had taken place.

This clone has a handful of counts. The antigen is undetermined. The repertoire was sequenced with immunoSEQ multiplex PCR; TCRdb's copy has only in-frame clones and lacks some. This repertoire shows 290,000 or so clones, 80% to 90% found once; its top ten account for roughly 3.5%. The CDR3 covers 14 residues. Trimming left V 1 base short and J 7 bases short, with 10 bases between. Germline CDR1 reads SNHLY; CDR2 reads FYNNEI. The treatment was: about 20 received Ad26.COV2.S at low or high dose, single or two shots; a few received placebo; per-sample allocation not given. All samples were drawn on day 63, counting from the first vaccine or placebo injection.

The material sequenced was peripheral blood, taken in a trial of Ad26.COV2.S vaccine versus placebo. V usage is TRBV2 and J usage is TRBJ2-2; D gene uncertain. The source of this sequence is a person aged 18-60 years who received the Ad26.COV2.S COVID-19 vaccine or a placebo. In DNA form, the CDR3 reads TGTGCCAGCAGTGAAGTAAGCAGTGGCGGGGAGCTGTTTTTT. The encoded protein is CASSEVSSGGELFF.